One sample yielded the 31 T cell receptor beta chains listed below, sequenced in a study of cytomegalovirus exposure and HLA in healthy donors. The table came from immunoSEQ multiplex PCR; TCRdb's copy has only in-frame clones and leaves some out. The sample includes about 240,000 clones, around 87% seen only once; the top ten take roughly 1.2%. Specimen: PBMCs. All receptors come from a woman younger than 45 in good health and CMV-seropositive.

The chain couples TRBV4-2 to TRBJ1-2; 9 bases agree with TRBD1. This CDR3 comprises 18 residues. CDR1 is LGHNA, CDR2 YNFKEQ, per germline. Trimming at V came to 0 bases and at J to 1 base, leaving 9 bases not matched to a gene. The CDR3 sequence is CASSQDLGGQGINYGYTF. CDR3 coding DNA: TGTGCCAGCAGCCAAGATCTGGGCGGACAGGGGATTAACTATGGCTACACCTTC.

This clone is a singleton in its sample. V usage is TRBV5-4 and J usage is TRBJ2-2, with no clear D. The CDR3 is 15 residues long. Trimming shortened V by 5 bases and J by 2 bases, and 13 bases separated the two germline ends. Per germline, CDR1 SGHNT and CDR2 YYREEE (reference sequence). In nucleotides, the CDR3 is TGTGCCAGCAGTTTAGCTGTTACCAACACCGGGGAGCTGTTTTTT. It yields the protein CASSLAVTNTGELFF.

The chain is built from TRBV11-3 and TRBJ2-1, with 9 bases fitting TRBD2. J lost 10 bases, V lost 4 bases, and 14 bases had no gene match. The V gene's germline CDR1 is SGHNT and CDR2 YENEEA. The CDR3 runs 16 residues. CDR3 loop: CASSSPAGGVLREQFF. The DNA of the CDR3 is TGTGCCAGCAGCTCACCTGCGGGGGGGGTCCTTAGGGAGCAGTTCTTC. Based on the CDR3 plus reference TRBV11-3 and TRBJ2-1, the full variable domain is EAGVVQSPRYKIIEKKQPVAFWCNPISGHNTLYWYLQNLGQGPELLIRYENEEAVDDSQLPKDRFSAERLKGVDSTLKIQPAELGDSAVYLCASSSPAGGVLREQFFGPGTRLTVL.

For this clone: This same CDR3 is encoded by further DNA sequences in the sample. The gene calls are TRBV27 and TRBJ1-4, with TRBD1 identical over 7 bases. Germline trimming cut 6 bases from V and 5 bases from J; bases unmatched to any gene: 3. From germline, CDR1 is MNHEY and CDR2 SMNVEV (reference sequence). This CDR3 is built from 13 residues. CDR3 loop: CASRDRPNEKLFF. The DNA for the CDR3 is TGTGCCAGCAGGGACAGGCCGAATGAAAAACTGTTTTTT.

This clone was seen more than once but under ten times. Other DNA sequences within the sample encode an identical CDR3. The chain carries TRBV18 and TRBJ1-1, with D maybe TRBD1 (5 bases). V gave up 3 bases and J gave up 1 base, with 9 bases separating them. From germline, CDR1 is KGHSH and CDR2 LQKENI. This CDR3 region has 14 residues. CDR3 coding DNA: TGTGCCAGCTCACCGCGGCAGGGGAACACTGAAGCTTTCTTT. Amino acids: CASSPRQGNTEAFF. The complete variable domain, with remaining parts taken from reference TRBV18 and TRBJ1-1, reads NAGVMQNPRHLVRRRGQEARLRCSPMKGHSHVYWYRQLPEEGLKFMVYLQKENIIDESGMPKERFSAEFPKEGPSILRIQQVVRGDSAAYFCASSPRQGNTEAFFGQGTRLTVV.

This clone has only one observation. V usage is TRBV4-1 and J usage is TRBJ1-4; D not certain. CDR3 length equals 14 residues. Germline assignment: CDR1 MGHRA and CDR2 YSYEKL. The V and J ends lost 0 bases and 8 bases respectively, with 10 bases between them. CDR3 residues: CASSQDPGIEKLFF. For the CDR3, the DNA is TGCGCCAGCAGCCAAGACCCCGGGATCGAAAAACTGTTTTTT.

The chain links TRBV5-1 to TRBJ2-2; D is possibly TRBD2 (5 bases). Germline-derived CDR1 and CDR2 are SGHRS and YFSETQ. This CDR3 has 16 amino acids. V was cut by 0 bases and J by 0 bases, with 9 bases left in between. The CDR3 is CASSLETGANTGELFF. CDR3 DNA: TGCGCCAGCAGCTTGGAAACCGGGGCGAACACCGGGGAGCTGTTTTTT.

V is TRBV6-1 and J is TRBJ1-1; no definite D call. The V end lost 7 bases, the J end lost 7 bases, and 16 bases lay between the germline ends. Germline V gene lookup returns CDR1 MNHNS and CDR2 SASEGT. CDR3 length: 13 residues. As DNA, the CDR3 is TGTGCCAGCACCCCGGGTGGCGCCCTTGAAGCTTTCTTT. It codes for CASTPGGALEAFF.

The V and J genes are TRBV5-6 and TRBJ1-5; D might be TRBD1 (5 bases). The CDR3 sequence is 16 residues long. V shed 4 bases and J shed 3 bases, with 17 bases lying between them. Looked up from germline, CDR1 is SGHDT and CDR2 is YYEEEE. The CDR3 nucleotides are TGTGCCAGCAGCCTTTACCGGGGGTCCCTCAATCAGCCCCAGCATTTT. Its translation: CASSLYRGSLNQPQHF. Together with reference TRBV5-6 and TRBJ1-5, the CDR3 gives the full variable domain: DAGVTQSPTHLIKTRGQQVTLRCSPKSGHDTVSWYQQALGQGPQFIFQYYEEEERQRGNFPDRFSGHQFPNYSSELNVNALLLGDSALYLCASSLYRGSLNQPQHFGDGTRLSIL.

The chain's CDR3 is CASSLIIPSGTTYEQYF. The CDR3 bases are TGCGCCAGCAGCTTGATTATTCCTAGCGGGACCACCTACGAGCAGTACTTC. This sequence joins TRBV5-1 and TRBJ2-7, with TRBD2 matching 9 bases. The V gene end was trimmed by 1 base and the J gene end by 2 bases; junction bases not matched to a gene: 10. Germline V CDR1 and CDR2: SGHRS, YFSETQ. The CDR3 runs to 17 residues.

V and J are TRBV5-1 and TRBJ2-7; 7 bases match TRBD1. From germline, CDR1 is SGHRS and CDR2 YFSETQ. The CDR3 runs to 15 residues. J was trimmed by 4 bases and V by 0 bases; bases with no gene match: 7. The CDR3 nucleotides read TGCGCCAGCAGCTTGGCGCCTGAGGGGGCTTACGAGCAGTACTTC. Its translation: CASSLAPEGAYEQYF.

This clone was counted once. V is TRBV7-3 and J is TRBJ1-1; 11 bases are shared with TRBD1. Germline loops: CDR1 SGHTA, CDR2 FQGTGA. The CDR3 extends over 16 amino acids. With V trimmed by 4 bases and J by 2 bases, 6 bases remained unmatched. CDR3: CASSSRGTGGNTEAFF. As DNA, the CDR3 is TGTGCCAGCAGCTCACGCGGGACAGGGGGAAACACTGAAGCTTTCTTT.

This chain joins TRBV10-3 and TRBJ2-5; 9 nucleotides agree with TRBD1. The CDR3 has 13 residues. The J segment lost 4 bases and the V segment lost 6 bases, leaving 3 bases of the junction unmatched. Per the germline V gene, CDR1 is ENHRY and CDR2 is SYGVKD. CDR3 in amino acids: CAIRDRGGETQYF. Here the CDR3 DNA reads TGTGCCATCAGGGACAGGGGTGGAGAGACCCAGTACTTC.

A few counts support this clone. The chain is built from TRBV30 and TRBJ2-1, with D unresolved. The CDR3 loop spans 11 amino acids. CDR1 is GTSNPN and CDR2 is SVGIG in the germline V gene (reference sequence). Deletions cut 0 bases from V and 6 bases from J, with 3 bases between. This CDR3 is CAWSVGNEQFF. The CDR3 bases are TGTGCCTGGAGTGTCGGCAATGAGCAGTTCTTC.

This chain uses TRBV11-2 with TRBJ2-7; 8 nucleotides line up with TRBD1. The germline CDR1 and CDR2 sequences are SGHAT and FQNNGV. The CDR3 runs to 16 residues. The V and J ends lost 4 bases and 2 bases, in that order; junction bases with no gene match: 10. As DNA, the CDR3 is TGTGCCAGCAGCTCGGCTCCTACAGGGGGGCCCTACGAGCAGTACTTC. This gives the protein CASSSAPTGGPYEQYF.

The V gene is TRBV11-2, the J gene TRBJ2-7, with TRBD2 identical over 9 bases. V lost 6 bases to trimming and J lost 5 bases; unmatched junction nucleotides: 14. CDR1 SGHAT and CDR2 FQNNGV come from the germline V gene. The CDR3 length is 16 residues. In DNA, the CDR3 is TGTGCCAGCAGGCCCCCGTGGGGCGGGAGGGCCCACGAGCAGTACTTC. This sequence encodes CASRPPWGGRAHEQYF.

The CDR3 here is CASSEGGLTTGELFF. The CDR3 DNA reads TGCGCCAGCAGCGAAGGGGGACTAACTACCGGGGAGCTGTTTTTT. The gene calls are TRBV4-1 and TRBJ2-2, with D possibly matching TRBD2 (7 bases). Germline V gene data show CDR1 as MGHRA and CDR2 as YSYEKL. The V gene lost 5 bases and the J gene lost 5 bases, with 15 bases spanning the gap. The CDR3 covers 15 residues.

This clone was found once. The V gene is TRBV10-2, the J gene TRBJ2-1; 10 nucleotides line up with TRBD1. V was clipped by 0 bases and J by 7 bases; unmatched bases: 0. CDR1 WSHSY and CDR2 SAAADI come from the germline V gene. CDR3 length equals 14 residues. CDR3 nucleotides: TGCGCCAGCAGTGAGTCGGGACAGGGGAATGAGCAGTTCTTC. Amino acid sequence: CASSESGQGNEQFF.

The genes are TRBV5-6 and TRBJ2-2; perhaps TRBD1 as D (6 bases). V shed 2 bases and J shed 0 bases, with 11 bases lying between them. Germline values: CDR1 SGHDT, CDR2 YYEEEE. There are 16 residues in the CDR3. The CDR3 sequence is CASSFWDTANTGELFF. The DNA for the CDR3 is TGTGCCAGCAGCTTCTGGGACACCGCGAACACCGGGGAGCTGTTTTTT.

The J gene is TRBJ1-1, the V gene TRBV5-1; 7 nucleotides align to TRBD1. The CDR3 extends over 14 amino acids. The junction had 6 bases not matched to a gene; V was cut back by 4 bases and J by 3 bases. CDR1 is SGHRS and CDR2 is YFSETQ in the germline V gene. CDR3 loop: CASSTADRDTEAFF. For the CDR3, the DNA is TGCGCCAGCAGCACCGCAGACAGGGACACTGAAGCTTTCTTT.

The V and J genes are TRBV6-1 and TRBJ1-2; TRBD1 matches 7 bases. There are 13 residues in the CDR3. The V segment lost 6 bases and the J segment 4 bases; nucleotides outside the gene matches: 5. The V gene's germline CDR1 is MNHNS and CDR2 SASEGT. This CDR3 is CASRTTGSYGYTF. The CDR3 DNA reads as TGTGCCAGCAGGACGACAGGGAGCTATGGCTACACCTTC.

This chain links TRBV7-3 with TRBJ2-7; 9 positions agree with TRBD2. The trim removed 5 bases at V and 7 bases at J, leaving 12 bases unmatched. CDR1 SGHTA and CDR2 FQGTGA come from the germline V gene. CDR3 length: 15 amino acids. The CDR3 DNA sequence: TGTGCCAGCAGCCCAAAGGCGGGAGGGCCTGTTGAGCAGTACTTC. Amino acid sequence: CASSPKAGGPVEQYF.

The CDR3 nucleotides are TGTGCCAGCAGCGAGCCCAGGACAGGTCGAGCTTTCTTT. This gives the protein CASSEPRTGRAFF. The gene calls are TRBV9 and TRBJ1-1; the match to TRBD1 covers 7 bases. The CDR3 totals 13 residues. The germline V gene has CDR1 SGDLS and CDR2 YYNGEE. V lost 3 bases and J lost 10; bases outside the gene matches: 9.

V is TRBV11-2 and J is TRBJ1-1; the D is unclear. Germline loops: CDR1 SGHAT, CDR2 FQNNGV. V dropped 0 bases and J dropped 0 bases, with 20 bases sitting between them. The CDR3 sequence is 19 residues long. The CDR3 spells CASSLDSLAGNTMNTEAFF. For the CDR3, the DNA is TGTGCCAGCAGCTTAGATAGCCTGGCGGGGAACACGATGAACACTGAAGCTTTCTTT.

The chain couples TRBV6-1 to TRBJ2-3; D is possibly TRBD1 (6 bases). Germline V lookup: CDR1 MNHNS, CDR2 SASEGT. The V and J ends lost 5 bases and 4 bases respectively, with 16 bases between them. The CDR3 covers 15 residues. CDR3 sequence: CASSLTRPGADTQYF. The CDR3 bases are TGTGCCAGCAGTCTAACAAGGCCAGGGGCAGATACGCAGTATTTT.

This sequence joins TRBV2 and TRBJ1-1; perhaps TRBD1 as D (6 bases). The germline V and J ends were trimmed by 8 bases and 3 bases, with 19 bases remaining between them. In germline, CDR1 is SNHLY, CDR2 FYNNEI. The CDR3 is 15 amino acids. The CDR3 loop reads CASVYTLGGHTEAFF. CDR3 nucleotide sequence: TGTGCCAGCGTCTATACTCTCGGGGGGCACACTGAAGCTTTCTTT.

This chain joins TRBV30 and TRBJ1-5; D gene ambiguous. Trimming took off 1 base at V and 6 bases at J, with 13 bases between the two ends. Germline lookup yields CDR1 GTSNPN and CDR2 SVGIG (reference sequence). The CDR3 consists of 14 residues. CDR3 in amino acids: CAWSDNTASQPQHF. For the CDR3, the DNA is TGTGCCTGGAGTGATAATACGGCTAGTCAGCCCCAGCATTTT.

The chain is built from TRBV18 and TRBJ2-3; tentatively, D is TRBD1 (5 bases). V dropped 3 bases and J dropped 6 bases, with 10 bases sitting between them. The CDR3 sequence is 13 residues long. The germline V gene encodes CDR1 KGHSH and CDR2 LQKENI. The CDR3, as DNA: TGTGCCAGCTCACCGCAGGGTCACGATACGCAGTATTTT. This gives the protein CASSPQGHDTQYF. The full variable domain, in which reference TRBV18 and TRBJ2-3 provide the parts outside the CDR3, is NAGVMQNPRHLVRRRGQEARLRCSPMKGHSHVYWYRQLPEEGLKFMVYLQKENIIDESGMPKERFSAEFPKEGPSILRIQQVVRGDSAAYFCASSPQGHDTQYFGPGTRLTVL.

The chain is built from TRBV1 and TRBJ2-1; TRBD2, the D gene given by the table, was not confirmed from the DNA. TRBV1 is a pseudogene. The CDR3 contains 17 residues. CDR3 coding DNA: TGCACCAGCAGCCAAAGCCCCCGGGTAGCGGACGCCAATGAGCAGTTCTTC. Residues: CTSSQSPRVADANEQFF.

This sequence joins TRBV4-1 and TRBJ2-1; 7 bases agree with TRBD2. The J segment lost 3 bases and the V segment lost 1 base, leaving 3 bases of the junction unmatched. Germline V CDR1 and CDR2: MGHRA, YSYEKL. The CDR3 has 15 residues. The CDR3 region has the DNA TGCGCCAGCAGCCAAGGTCAGCGGGACTACAATGAGCAGTTCTTC. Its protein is CASSQGQRDYNEQFF.

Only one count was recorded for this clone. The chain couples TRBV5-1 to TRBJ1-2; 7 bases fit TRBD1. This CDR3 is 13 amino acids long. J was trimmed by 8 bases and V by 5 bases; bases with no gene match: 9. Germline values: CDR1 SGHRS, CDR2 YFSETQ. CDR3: CASRKTGNEGYTF. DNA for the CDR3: TGCGCCAGCAGGAAGACAGGGAACGAAGGCTACACCTTC.